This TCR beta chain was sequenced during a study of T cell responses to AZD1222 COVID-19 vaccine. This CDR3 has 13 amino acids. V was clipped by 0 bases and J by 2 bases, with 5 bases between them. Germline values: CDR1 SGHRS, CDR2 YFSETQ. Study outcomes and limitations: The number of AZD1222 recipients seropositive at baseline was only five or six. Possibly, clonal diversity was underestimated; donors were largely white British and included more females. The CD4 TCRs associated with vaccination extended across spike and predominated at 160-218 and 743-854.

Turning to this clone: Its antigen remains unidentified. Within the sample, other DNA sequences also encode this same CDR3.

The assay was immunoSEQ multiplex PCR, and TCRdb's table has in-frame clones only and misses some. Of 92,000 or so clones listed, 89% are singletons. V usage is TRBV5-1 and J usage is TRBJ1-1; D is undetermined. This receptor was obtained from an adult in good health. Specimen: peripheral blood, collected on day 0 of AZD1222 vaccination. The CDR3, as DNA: TGCGCCAGCAGCTTGGACGTCAACACTGAAGCTTTCTTT. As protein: CASSLDVNTEAFF.